Below, 7 T cell receptor beta chains from the same sample are listed, as sequenced in a study of blood T cell repertoires in COVID-19. Here immunoSEQ multiplex PCR was the method, and the copy in TCRdb shows in-frame clones only, minus some. The sample yields 200,000 to 300,000 clones, around 80% seen once. The sequenced sample was peripheral blood. The receptors come from a human donor in a cohort sampled during active COVID-19.

The chain couples TRBV29-1 to TRBJ2-5; TRBD1 matches at 7 bases. Per the germline V gene, CDR1 is SQVTM and CDR2 is ANQGSEA. The V and J ends lost 5 bases and 2 bases, in that order; junction bases with no gene match: 14. This CDR3 has 16 amino acids. DNA for the CDR3: TGCAGCGTTATTCGAACAGGGGTGGGCCCTCAAGAGACCCAGTACTTC. Translated, it gives CSVIRTGVGPQETQYF.

A note on this clone: The sample has other DNA sequences that encode this CDR3 too. J is TRBJ1-1 and V is TRBV6-5; 11 bases align to TRBD1. The ends lost 6 bases at V and 2 bases at J; junction bases unmatched: 2. The CDR3 sequence is 14 residues long. CDR1 MNHEY and CDR2 SVGAGI come from the germline V gene. The CDR3 loop is CASRGTGGNTEAFF. The CDR3 region has the DNA TGTGCCAGCAGGGGGACAGGGGGAAACACTGAAGCTTTCTTT.

The chain combines TRBV10-3 with TRBJ1-1; D remains ambiguous. Trimming took 0 bases from V and 3 from J, leaving 5 bases between them. This CDR3 spans 13 amino acids. Germline V gives CDR1 ENHRY, CDR2 SYGVKD. CDR3 sequence: CAISESLYTEAFF. DNA for the CDR3: TGTGCCATCAGTGAGTCTCTGTACACTGAAGCTTTCTTT.

This clone was recorded only once. V and J are TRBV6-1 and TRBJ1-4; 7 nucleotides match TRBD1. This CDR3 has 16 amino acids. Germline CDR1 reads MNHNS; CDR2 reads SASEGT. V lost 1 base and J lost 5; bases outside the gene matches: 7. The CDR3 spells CASSEGQGMTNEKLFF. DNA for the CDR3: TGTGCCAGCAGTGAAGGACAGGGAATGACAAATGAAAAACTGTTTTTT.

The V call is TRBV24-1, the J call TRBJ2-5; 7 positions agree with TRBD1. CDR1 is KGHDR and CDR2 is SFDVKD in the germline V gene. The CDR3 sequence is 16 residues long. J lost 4 bases, V lost 0 bases, and 7 bases had no gene match. CDR3 bases: TGTGCCACCAGTGATTTGCGACAGGGCCGTGGAGAGACCCAGTACTTC. Translated: CATSDLRQGRGETQYF.

The chain recombines TRBV3-1 (or the pseudogene TRBV3-2) with TRBJ2-3, with TRBD2 matching 7 bases. The CDR3 length is 15 residues. With 0 bases clipped from V and 6 bases from J, the junction kept 6 bases outside the gene matches. Germline V gives CDR1 LGHDT, CDR2 YNNKEL (reference sequence). For the CDR3, the DNA is TGTGCCAGCAGCCAAGATCCCGTGGGGGGGGATACGCAGTATTTT. This translates into CASSQDPVGGDTQYF.

The chain uses TRBV27 and TRBJ2-7, with 9 bases matching TRBD1. CDR3 size: 15 residues. Germline loops: CDR1 MNHEY, CDR2 SMNVEV (reference sequence). With V trimmed by 2 bases and J by 2 bases, 4 bases remained unmatched. The CDR3, as DNA: TGTGCCAGCAGTTTAAACAGGGGGCCGACCTACGAGCAGTACTTC. This codes for CASSLNRGPTYEQYF.